This T cell receptor (beta chain) stems from a study of cytomegalovirus exposure and HLA in healthy donors. With 6 bases removed from V and 1 base from J, the gap between germline ends came to 18 bases. The CDR3 runs 16 residues. Per germline, CDR1 MDHEN and CDR2 SYDVKM. PCR involved 60 Vbeta and 13 Jbeta primers. Clones were sequenced by immunoSEQ multiplex PCR, and TCRdb holds only the in-frame ones, with some missing. In the table there are nearly 200,000 clones, 75% to 85% of which are singletons. This clone was seen a few times. The chain uses TRBV28 and TRBJ1-1; D may be TRBD1 (5 bases). Sequencing input: PBMCs. The clonotype comes from a woman between 50 and 59 years old in good health and CMV-seropositive. CDR3 nucleotide sequence: TGTGCCAGCAGCCTACCTGGGGGGTCGGGGAACACTGAAGCTTTCTTT. Protein: CASSLPGGSGNTEAFF.